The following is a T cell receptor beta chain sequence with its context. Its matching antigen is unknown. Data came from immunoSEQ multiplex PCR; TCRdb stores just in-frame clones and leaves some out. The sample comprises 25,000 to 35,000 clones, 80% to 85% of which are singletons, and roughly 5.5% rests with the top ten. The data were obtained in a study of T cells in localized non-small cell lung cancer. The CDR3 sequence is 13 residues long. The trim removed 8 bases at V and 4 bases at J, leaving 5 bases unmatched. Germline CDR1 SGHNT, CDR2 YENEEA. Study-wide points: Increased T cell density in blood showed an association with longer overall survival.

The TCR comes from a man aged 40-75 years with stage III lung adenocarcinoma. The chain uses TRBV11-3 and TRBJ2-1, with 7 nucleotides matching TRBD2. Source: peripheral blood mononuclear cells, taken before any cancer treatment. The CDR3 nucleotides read TGTGCCAGCGGAACTAGCGTATACAATGAGCAGTTCTTC. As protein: CASGTSVYNEQFF.